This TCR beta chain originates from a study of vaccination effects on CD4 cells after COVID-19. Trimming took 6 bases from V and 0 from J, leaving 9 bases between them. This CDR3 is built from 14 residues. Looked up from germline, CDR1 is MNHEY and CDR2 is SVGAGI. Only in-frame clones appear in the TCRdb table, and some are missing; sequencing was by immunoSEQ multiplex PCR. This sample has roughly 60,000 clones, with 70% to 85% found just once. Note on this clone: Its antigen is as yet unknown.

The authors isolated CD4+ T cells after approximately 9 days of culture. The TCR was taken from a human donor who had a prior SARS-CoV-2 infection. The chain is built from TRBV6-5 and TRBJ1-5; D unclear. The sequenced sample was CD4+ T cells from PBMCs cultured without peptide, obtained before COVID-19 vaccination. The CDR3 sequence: CASRGSYSNQPQHF. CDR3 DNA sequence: TGTGCCAGCAGAGGTAGTTATAGCAATCAGCCCCAGCATTTT.